The T cell receptor (beta chain) under discussion was sequenced for a study of patients and donors after allogeneic stem cell transplantation. CDR3 length equals 12 residues. J lost 3 bases, V lost 9 bases, and 4 bases had no gene match. Per the germline V gene, CDR1 is ENHRY and CDR2 is SYGVKD. This clonotype showed up many times. MiXCR, run by TCRdb on the RT-PCR reads, gives a single entry per CDR3 protein. The sample carries about 960,000 distinct CDR3 sequences, about a sixth recorded once. The J gene is TRBJ2-5, the V gene TRBV10-3; the match to TRBD1 covers 7 bases. The sequenced sample was blood, either unsorted or a sorted T cell fraction (not recorded which). The clonotype comes from a human donor who was either an allogeneic HSCT recipient or a stem cell or donor lymphocyte infusion donor (not recorded which). It is not recorded whose cells these are; they may come from a transplant donor. This chain's CDR3 is CAIADREETQYF. In DNA form, the CDR3 reads TGTGCCATTGCCGACAGGGAAGAGACCCAGTACTTC.